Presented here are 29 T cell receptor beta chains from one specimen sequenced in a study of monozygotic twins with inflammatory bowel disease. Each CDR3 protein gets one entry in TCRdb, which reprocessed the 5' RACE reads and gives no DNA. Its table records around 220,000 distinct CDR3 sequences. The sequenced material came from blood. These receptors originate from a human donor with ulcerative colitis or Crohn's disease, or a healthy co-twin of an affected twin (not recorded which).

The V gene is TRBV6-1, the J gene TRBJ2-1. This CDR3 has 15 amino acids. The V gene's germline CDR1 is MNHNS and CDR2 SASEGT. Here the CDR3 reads CASSRTASSYNEQFF.

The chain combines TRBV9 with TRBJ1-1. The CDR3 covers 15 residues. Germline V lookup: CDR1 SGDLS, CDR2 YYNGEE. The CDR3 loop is CASSVGLPVDTEAFF.

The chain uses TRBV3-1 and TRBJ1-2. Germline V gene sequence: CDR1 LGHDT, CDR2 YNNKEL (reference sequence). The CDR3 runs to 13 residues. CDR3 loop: CASSPGPFRGYTF.

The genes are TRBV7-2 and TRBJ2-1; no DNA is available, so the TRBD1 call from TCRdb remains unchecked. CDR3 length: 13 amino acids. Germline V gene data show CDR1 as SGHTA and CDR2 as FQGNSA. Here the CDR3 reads CASNTGAFNEQFF.

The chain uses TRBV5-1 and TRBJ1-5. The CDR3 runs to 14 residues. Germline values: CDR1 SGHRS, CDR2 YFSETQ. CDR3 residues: CASSLPSPDGTQHF.

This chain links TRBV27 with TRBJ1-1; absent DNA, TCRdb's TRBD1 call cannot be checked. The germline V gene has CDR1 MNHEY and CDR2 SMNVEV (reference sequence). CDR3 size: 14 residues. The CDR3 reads CASSYGTGVREAFF.

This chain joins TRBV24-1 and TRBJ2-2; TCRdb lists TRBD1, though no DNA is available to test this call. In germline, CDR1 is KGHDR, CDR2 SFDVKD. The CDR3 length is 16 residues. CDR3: CATSDPSTGNTGELFF.

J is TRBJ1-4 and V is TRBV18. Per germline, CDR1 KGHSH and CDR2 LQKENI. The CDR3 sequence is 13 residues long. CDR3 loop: CASSGPMNEKLFF.

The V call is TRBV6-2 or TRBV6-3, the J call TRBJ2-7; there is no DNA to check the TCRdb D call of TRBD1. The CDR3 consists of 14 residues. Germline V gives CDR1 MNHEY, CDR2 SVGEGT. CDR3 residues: CASSIPQDGHEQYF.

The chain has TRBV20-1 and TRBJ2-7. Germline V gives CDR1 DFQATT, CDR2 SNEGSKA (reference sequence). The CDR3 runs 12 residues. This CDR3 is CSAAGTYYEQYF.

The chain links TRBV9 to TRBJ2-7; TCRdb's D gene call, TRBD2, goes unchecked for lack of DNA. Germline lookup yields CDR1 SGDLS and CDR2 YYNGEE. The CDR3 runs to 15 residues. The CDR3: CASSVGPLPSYEQYF.

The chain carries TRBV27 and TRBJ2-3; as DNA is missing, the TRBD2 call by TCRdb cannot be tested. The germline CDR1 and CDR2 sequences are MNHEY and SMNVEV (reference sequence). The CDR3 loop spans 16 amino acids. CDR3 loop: CASSFVAGGGTDTQYF.

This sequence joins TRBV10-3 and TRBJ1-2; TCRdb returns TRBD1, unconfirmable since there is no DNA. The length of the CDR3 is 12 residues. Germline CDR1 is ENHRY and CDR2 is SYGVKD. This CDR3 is CAIFDRRYGYTF.

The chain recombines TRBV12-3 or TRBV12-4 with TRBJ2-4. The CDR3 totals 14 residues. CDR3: CASSYDLAKNIQYF.

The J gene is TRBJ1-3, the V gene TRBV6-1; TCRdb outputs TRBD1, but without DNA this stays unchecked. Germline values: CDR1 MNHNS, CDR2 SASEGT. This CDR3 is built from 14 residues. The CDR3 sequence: CASSRQFSGNTIYF.

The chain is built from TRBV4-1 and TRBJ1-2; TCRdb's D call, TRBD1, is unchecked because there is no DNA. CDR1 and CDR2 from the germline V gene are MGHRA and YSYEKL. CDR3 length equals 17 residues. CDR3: CASSQDHTGGQVYGYTF.

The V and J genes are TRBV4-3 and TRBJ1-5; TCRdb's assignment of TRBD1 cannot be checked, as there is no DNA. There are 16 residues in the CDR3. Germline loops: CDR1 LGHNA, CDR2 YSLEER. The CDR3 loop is CASSQDASSGAQPQHF.

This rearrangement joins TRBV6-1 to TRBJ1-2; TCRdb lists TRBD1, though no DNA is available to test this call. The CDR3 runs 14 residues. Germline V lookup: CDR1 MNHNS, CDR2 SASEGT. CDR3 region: CASSRTPANYGYTF.

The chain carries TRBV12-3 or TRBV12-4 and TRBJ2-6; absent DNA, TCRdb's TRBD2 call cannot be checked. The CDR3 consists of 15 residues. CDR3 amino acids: CASTPAGPGANVLTF.

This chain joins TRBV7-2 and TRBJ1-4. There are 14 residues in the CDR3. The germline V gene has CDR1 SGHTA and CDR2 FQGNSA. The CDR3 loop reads CASSLSHWDEKLFF. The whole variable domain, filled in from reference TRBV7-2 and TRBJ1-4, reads GAGVSQSPSNKVTEKGKDVELRCDPISGHTALYWYRQSLGQGLEFLIYFQGNSAPDKSGLPSDRFSAERTGGSVSTLTIQRTQQEDSAVYLCASSLSHWDEKLFFGSGTQLSVL.

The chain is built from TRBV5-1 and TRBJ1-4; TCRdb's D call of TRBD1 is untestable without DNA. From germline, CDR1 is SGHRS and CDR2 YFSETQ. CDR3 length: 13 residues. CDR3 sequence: CASSLGTDEKLFF.

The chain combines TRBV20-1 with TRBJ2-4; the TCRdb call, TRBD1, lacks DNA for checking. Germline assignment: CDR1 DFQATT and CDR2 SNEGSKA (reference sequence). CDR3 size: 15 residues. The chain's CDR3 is CSAHTGSPAKNIQYF.

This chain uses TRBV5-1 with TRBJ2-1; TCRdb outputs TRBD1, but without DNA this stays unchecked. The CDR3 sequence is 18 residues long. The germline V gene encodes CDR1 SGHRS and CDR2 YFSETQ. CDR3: CASSLGSSGQGPYNEQFF.

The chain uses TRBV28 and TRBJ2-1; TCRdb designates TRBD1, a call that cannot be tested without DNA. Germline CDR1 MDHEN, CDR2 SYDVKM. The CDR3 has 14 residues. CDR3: CASSLRREPHEQFF.

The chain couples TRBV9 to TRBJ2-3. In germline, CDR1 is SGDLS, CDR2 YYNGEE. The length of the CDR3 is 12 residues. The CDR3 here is CASSVATDTQYF. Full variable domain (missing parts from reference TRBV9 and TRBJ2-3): DSGVTQTPKHLITATGQRVTLRCSPRSGDLSVYWYQQSLDQGLQFLIQYYNGEERAKGNILERFSAQQFPDLHSELNLSSLELGDSALYFCASSVATDTQYFGPGTRLTVL.

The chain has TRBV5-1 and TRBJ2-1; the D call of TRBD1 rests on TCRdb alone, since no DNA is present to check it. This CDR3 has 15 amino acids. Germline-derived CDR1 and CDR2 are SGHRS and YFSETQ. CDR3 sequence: CASSLDRGAGNEQFF.

The CDR3: CASRTGENAQYF. V and J are TRBV5-1 and TRBJ2-5; the TRBD1 assignment by TCRdb is unverifiable without DNA. The CDR3 consists of 12 residues. Germline assignment: CDR1 SGHRS and CDR2 YFSETQ.

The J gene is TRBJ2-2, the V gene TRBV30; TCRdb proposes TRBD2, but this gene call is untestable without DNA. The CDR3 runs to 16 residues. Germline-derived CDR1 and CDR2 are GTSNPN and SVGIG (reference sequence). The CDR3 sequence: CACPTSGSANTGELFF.

CDR3 sequence: CASSFEAGNRFF. This rearrangement joins TRBV6-2 or TRBV6-3 to TRBJ2-1; as DNA is missing, the TRBD2 call by TCRdb cannot be tested. The CDR3 contains 12 residues. Germline-derived CDR1 and CDR2 are MNHEY and SVGEGT.